The 25 T cell receptor beta chains presented below share a single source sample, sequenced in a study of blood T cell repertoires in COVID-19. The method was immunoSEQ multiplex PCR; TCRdb's version includes in-frame clones alone and lacks a portion of them. The data show about 73,000 clones, 83% seen once. The material sequenced was peripheral blood. These receptors originate from an older woman with acute or convalescent COVID-19.

J is TRBJ2-1 and V is TRBV5-4; the D gene is possibly TRBD1 (6 bases). With 3 bases removed from V and 0 bases from J, the gap between germline ends came to 16 bases. The germline V gene encodes CDR1 SGHNT and CDR2 YYREEE (reference sequence). This CDR3 has 17 amino acids. Written as DNA, the CDR3 is TGTGCCAGCAGCTCGGGACACAGGTTTTACTCCTACAATGAGCAGTTCTTC. This sequence encodes CASSSGHRFYSYNEQFF.

The rearrangement uses TRBV3-1 (or the pseudogene TRBV3-2) and TRBJ2-1, with 11 nucleotides matching TRBD2. Trimming took 0 bases from V and 3 from J; bases not matched to a gene: 16. The CDR3 consists of 21 residues. The germline V gene encodes CDR1 LGHDT and CDR2 YNNKEL (reference sequence). The CDR3 here is CASSQDDVASGGTHHYNEQFF. The DNA of the CDR3 is TGTGCCAGCAGCCAAGATGATGTGGCTAGCGGGGGGACCCATCACTACAATGAGCAGTTCTTC.

This clone was found a few times. V gene TRBV19 combines with J gene TRBJ1-4; D is uncertain. Germline values: CDR1 LNHDA, CDR2 SQIVND (reference sequence). Deletions cut 8 bases from V and 1 base from J, with 17 bases between. The CDR3 contains 16 residues. The CDR3 region has the DNA TGTGCCAGTCGAGATGCCCTGACTGGAACTAATGAAAAACTGTTTTTT. Its translation: CASRDALTGTNEKLFF. The full variable domain, rest sourced from reference TRBV19 and TRBJ1-4, is DGGITQSPKYLFRKEGQNVTLSCEQNLNHDAMYWYRQDPGQGLRLIYYSQIVNDFQKGDIAEGYSVSREKKESFPLTVTSAQKNPTAFYLCASRDALTGTNEKLFFGSGTQLSVL.

CDR3 nucleotide sequence: TGCGCCAGCAGCTTGGCCTCGTCAGGCACAGATACGCAGTATTTT. It specifies CASSLASSGTDTQYF. The rearrangement links TRBV5-1 to TRBJ2-3, with no clear D. The germline V gene has CDR1 SGHRS and CDR2 YFSETQ. Trimming pared 0 bases from V and 1 base from J, leaving 9 bases between. The CDR3 has 15 residues.

V usage is TRBV4-1 and J usage is TRBJ2-1, with TRBD2 matching over 7 bases. With V trimmed by 4 bases and J by 0 bases, 9 bases remained unmatched. CDR3 size: 17 residues. Germline V gene sequence: CDR1 MGHRA, CDR2 YSYEKL. The CDR3: CASSRRSGDGSYNEQFF. The CDR3 coding sequence is TGCGCCAGCAGCCGAAGAAGCGGGGATGGCTCCTACAATGAGCAGTTCTTC.

The V gene is TRBV9, the J gene TRBJ2-3; D perhaps matches TRBD2 (5 bases). Germline lookup yields CDR1 SGDLS and CDR2 YYNGEE. CDR3 length equals 16 residues. V lost 0 bases and J lost 4, with 15 bases in between. CDR3 amino acids: CASSVDPQLVSDTQYF. CDR3 coding DNA: TGTGCCAGCAGCGTAGACCCCCAACTAGTTTCAGATACGCAGTATTTT.

This chain uses TRBV2 with TRBJ1-6; D not certain. V was clipped by 5 bases and J by 7 bases, with 15 bases between them. CDR1 SNHLY and CDR2 FYNNEI come from the germline V gene. This CDR3 has 15 amino acids. The CDR3, as DNA: TGTGCCAGCAGTCCTAGCCCGACGGGAAATTCACCCCTCCACTTT. Encoded protein: CASSPSPTGNSPLHF.

The chain employs TRBV6-1 and TRBJ1-5, with a possible D match to TRBD1 (5 bases). CDR1 MNHNS and CDR2 SASEGT come from the germline V gene. CDR3 length: 15 amino acids. V lost 1 base to trimming and J lost 4 bases, with 11 bases between them. CDR3 protein: CASSEVKGRNQPQHF. Here the CDR3 DNA reads TGTGCCAGCAGTGAAGTGAAGGGGAGGAATCAGCCCCAGCATTTT.

J is TRBJ2-3 and V is TRBV10-1, with 12 bases lining up with TRBD2. The CDR3 loop spans 15 amino acids. CDR1 and CDR2 (germline): WNHNN, SYGVQD (reference sequence). V shed 5 bases and J 4 bases; nucleotides not matched to a gene: 4. CDR3 amino acids: CASSRTSGGPDTQYF. The CDR3 nucleotides are TGCGCCAGCAGTCGAACTAGCGGGGGGCCAGATACGCAGTATTTT.

The rearrangement uses TRBV20-1 and TRBJ1-2; 8 nucleotides align to TRBD1. The V and J ends lost 4 bases and 8 bases, in that order; junction bases with no gene match: 3. This CDR3 region has 11 residues. Germline CDR1 DFQATT, CDR2 SNEGSKA (reference sequence). The CDR3 DNA is TGCAGTGCTACAGGGGGCGGAGGCTACACCTTC. Protein: CSATGGGGYTF.

The gene calls are TRBV5-1 and TRBJ2-1, with a tentative D call TRBD2 (6 bases). Between the trimmed V and J ends, which lost 0 bases and 1 base, there was a span of 8 bases. Germline V gene data show CDR1 as SGHRS and CDR2 as YFSETQ. This CDR3 spans 15 amino acids. The CDR3 DNA is TGCGCCAGCAGCTTGGGCGGGGTTTCCTACAATGAGCAGTTCTTC. This encodes CASSLGGVSYNEQFF.

The genes are TRBV12-3 or TRBV12-4 and TRBJ2-7, with D maybe TRBD1 (6 bases). The ends were cut back, 6 bases at V and 3 bases at J, with 9 bases in the middle. The CDR3 totals 12 residues. CDR3 nucleotides: TGTGCCAGCAGCGGACAGAACTACGAGCAGTACTTC. Amino acids: CASSGQNYEQYF.

The CDR3 coding sequence is TGTGCCAGCAGCCAAGATGAGCGGGGGTCGTACAATGAGCAGTTCTTC. As protein: CASSQDERGSYNEQFF. V usage is TRBV4-2 and J usage is TRBJ2-1; TRBD2 aligns across 8 bases. V shed 0 bases and J 4 bases; nucleotides not matched to a gene: 5. The CDR3 extends over 16 amino acids. Per germline, CDR1 LGHNA and CDR2 YNFKEQ.

V usage is TRBV24-1 and J usage is TRBJ2-2; D is undetermined. CDR1 is KGHDR and CDR2 is SFDVKD in the germline V gene. The ends were cut back, 4 bases at V and 4 bases at J, with 9 bases in the middle. The CDR3 is 14 amino acids. The CDR3 reads CATSDPSGTGELFF. The CDR3 DNA is TGTGCCACCAGTGACCCCTCGGGCACCGGGGAGCTGTTTTTT.

The chain carries TRBV5-1 and TRBJ1-6; D uncertain. The CDR3 extends over 12 amino acids. The V and J ends lost 4 bases and 5 bases respectively, with 4 bases between them. Germline CDR1 reads SGHRS; CDR2 reads YFSETQ. The CDR3 nucleotides are TGCGCCAGCAGCCTTAATAATTCACCCCTCCACTTT. It is translated as CASSLNNSPLHF. The variable domain in full, with the rest retrieved from reference TRBV5-1 and TRBJ1-6, is KAGVTQTPRYLIKTRGQQVTLSCSPISGHRSVSWYQQTPGQGLQFLFEYFSETQRNKGNFPGRFSGRQFSNSRSEMNVSTLELGDSALYLCASSLNNSPLHFGNGTRLTVT.

This clone occurred once. The V and J genes are TRBV19 and TRBJ1-2, with 8 nucleotides matching TRBD1. Trimming removed 6 bases from V and 4 bases from J; junction bases left unmatched: 7. CDR3 length: 14 amino acids. The germline V gene has CDR1 LNHDA and CDR2 SQIVND (reference sequence). DNA for the CDR3: TGTGCCAGTAGCGGCGGGACAGGACCCTATGGCTACACCTTC. Its translation: CASSGGTGPYGYTF.

This chain joins TRBV5-1 and TRBJ2-3, with a weak D call TRBD1 (6 bases). Trimming pared 0 bases from V and 2 bases from J, leaving 22 bases between. The CDR3 consists of 19 residues. Germline V gene sequence: CDR1 SGHRS, CDR2 YFSETQ. The chain's CDR3 is CASSLALLLGTHNTDTQYF. As DNA, the CDR3 is TGCGCCAGCAGCTTGGCTCTTTTGTTGGGGACACACAACACAGATACGCAGTATTTT. Full variable domain (outside the CDR3, taken from reference TRBV5-1 and TRBJ2-3): KAGVTQTPRYLIKTRGQQVTLSCSPISGHRSVSWYQQTPGQGLQFLFEYFSETQRNKGNFPGRFSGRQFSNSRSEMNVSTLELGDSALYLCASSLALLLGTHNTDTQYFGPGTRLTVL.

V usage is TRBV3-1 (or the pseudogene TRBV3-2) and J usage is TRBJ1-2, with D uncertain. Trimming shortened V by 3 bases and J by 1 base, and 12 bases separated the two germline ends. CDR1 is LGHDT and CDR2 is YNNKEL in the germline V gene (reference sequence). The CDR3 is made up of 15 amino acids. The CDR3 spells CASSQRVQLNYGYTF. Written as DNA, the CDR3 is TGTGCCAGCAGCCAGAGGGTACAACTTAACTATGGCTACACCTTC.

The V and J genes are TRBV10-1 and TRBJ2-7; no clear D gene. From germline, CDR1 is WNHNN and CDR2 SYGVQD (reference sequence). V lost 0 bases and J 6 bases, leaving 3 bases between the germline ends. The CDR3 runs 11 residues. This chain's CDR3 is CASSESSEQYF. The DNA for the CDR3 is TGCGCCAGCAGTGAGTCTAGCGAGCAGTACTTC.

The chain employs TRBV10-2 and TRBJ2-4, with 8 bases lining up with TRBD2. The CDR3 has 17 amino acids. Germline V gene data show CDR1 as WSHSY and CDR2 as SAAADI. V was pared by 4 bases and J by 0 bases, with 8 bases of the junction left unmatched. The DNA for the CDR3 is TGCGCCAGCAGTGCCGCTAGCGGGTTACTAGCCAAAAACATTCAGTACTTC. It specifies CASSAASGLLAKNIQYF.

The chain has TRBV27 and TRBJ2-7, with a weak D call TRBD1 (5 bases). CDR3 length: 17 residues. Per the germline V gene, CDR1 is MNHEY and CDR2 is SMNVEV (reference sequence). Trimming took 0 bases from V and 2 from J, leaving 17 bases between them. The CDR3 loop is CASSLSAGLGITYEQYF. For the CDR3, the DNA is TGTGCCAGCAGTTTATCAGCAGGGTTAGGAATTACCTACGAGCAGTACTTC.

The chain joins TRBV7-9 to TRBJ1-4; D is unresolved. From germline, CDR1 is SEHNR and CDR2 FQNEAQ (reference sequence). This CDR3 has 13 amino acids. V gave up 1 base and J gave up 8 bases, with 8 bases separating them. The CDR3 reads CASSLEPMEKLFF. CDR3 bases: TGTGCCAGCAGCTTAGAGCCGATGGAAAAACTGTTTTTT.

This clone was detected only a few times. The V call is TRBV5-6, the J call TRBJ1-4; 7 bases are shared with TRBD1. Germline CDR1 reads SGHDT; CDR2 reads YYEEEE. The V segment lost 4 bases and the J segment 5 bases; nucleotides outside the gene matches: 8. The CDR3 extends over 15 amino acids. CDR3 sequence: CASSLWDRENEKLFF. CDR3 nucleotides: TGTGCCAGCAGCCTTTGGGACAGAGAAAATGAAAAACTGTTTTTT.

V usage is TRBV19 and J usage is TRBJ1-5; maybe TRBD1 (5 bases). The CDR3 is made up of 18 amino acids. V lost 5 bases to trimming and J lost 2 bases, with 22 bases between them. Germline CDR1 and CDR2: LNHDA and SQIVND (reference sequence). CDR3 region: CASSAGTGGNERNQPQHF. CDR3 nucleotides: TGTGCCAGTAGTGCAGGAACGGGGGGAAATGAGCGCAATCAGCCCCAGCATTTT.

The chain is built from TRBV4-2 and TRBJ2-1; TRBD2 aligns across 9 bases. Germline V gene data show CDR1 as LGHNA and CDR2 as YNFKEQ. V was clipped by 1 base and J by 7 bases; unmatched bases: 5. This CDR3 is 15 amino acids long. CDR3 in amino acids: CASSQGGGGANEQFF. The CDR3 DNA follows: TGTGCCAGCAGCCAAGGGGGCGGGGGGGCAAATGAGCAGTTCTTC.